One and the same sample provided the 29 T cell receptor beta chains below, sequenced in a study of sequential checkpoint blockade in melanoma. The treatment was: randomized to nivolumab then ipilimumab (arm A) or the reverse (arm B). TCRdb's table, derived via immunoSEQ multiplex PCR, lists solely in-frame clones and lacks some. The sample carries tens of thousands of clones, around nine tenths recorded once. The source material was CD8+ T cells sorted from blood (inferred from file names), sampled from a patient given nivolumab and ipilimumab in sequence. The source of these receptors is a human donor with melanoma.

J is TRBJ2-3 and V is TRBV9, with 10 bases identical to TRBD2. The germline CDR1 and CDR2 sequences are SGDLS and YYNGEE. The CDR3 consists of 17 residues. The V and J ends lost 0 bases and 5 bases, in that order; junction bases with no gene match: 9. CDR3 nucleotide sequence: TGTGCCAGCAGCGTAGCGGGGAGCGGGGGGGCCAAAGATACGCAGTATTTT. Protein: CASSVAGSGGAKDTQYF.

The V call is TRBV6-5, the J call TRBJ2-7; 7 bases align to TRBD1. The J segment lost 3 bases and the V segment lost 2 bases, leaving 7 bases of the junction unmatched. CDR1 is MNHEY and CDR2 is SVGAGI in the germline V gene. The length of the CDR3 is 15 residues. Here the CDR3 reads CASSYTEGAHYEQYF. In DNA form, the CDR3 reads TGTGCCAGCAGTTACACCGAGGGGGCTCACTACGAGCAGTACTTC.

The chain links TRBV7-9 to TRBJ2-7; maybe TRBD1 (6 bases). This CDR3 is 15 amino acids long. V was pared by 5 bases and J by 5 bases, with 19 bases between. Germline lookup yields CDR1 SEHNR and CDR2 FQNEAQ (reference sequence). The CDR3 spells CASSPRWQGPHEQYF. The CDR3 DNA sequence: TGTGCCAGCAGCCCACGTTGGCAGGGGCCCCACGAGCAGTACTTC.

The chain couples TRBV27 to TRBJ1-1; D is ambiguous. The CDR3 is made up of 13 amino acids. Looked up from germline, CDR1 is MNHEY and CDR2 is SMNVEV (reference sequence). V lost 5 bases, J lost 2 bases, and 9 bases lay in between. DNA of the CDR3: TGTGCCAGCAGTCCCCGGGGTAACACTGAAGCTTTCTTT. Translation gives CASSPRGNTEAFF.

This clone is a singleton in its sample. The V and J genes are TRBV5-4 and TRBJ2-1, with 9 bases lining up with TRBD1. Germline V CDR1 and CDR2: SGHNT, YYREEE (reference sequence). The ends lost 4 bases at V and 8 bases at J; junction bases unmatched: 13. The CDR3 contains 16 residues. The CDR3 region is CASSQMGQGLTHEQFF. The CDR3 DNA is TGTGCCAGCAGCCAAATGGGACAGGGTTTAACTCATGAGCAGTTCTTC.

Here the CDR3 DNA reads TGTGCCAGCAGCTTAGCATTAGGGGCGGACACCGGGGAGCTGTTTTTT. Encoded protein: CASSLALGADTGELFF. The chain couples TRBV7-8 to TRBJ2-2, with D possibly TRBD1 on 5 matching bases. V lost 0 bases, J lost 3 bases, and 11 bases lay in between. The germline gives CDR1 SGHVS, CDR2 FQNEAQ. The CDR3 is 16 amino acids.

The chain uses TRBV6-6 and TRBJ2-5; 7 positions match TRBD1. After removal of 2 bases from V and 5 bases from J, the junction contained 5 bases not matched to a gene. The CDR3 has 14 amino acids. Germline V CDR1 and CDR2: MNHNY, SVGAGI (reference sequence). The DNA for the CDR3 is TGTGCCAGCAGTTACACAGGGGTTCGGGAGACCCAGTACTTC. Protein sequence: CASSYTGVRETQYF.

This sequence joins TRBV5-6 and TRBJ2-7; D not certain. V lost 1 base and J 2 bases, leaving 7 bases between the germline ends. The CDR3 spans 13 residues. Germline V gene lookup returns CDR1 SGHDT and CDR2 YYEEEE. The CDR3 spells CASSLYSTYEQYF. The CDR3 DNA follows: TGTGCCAGCAGCTTGTACAGTACCTACGAGCAGTACTTC.

The chain employs TRBV29-1 and TRBJ2-7, with no clear D. CDR3 length equals 11 residues. Per the germline V gene, CDR1 is SQVTM and CDR2 is ANQGSEA. The V gene lost 6 bases and the J gene lost 1 base, with 7 bases spanning the gap. The CDR3 loop reads CSVTESYEQYF. DNA of the CDR3: TGCAGCGTCACAGAGTCCTACGAGCAGTACTTC.

This clone was recorded once. V and J are TRBV7-7 and TRBJ2-3; D gene unclear. The CDR3 consists of 14 residues. The germline gives CDR1 SSHAT, CDR2 FNYEAQ (reference sequence). CDR3 DNA sequence: TGTGCAATTTCGCGCCCACCCCGGTTAGATACGCAGTATTTT. Residues: CAISRPPRLDTQYF.

Turning to this clone: An end of the junction differs from the germline gene, which may be a read error. CDR3 in DNA: TGTGCCAGCAGCTTAGACGTTAAGGTGCCAGGGGGCCAAAAGACCCAGTACTTC. Translating gives CASSLDVKVPGGQKTQYF. The genes are TRBV7-9 and TRBJ2-5; TRBD1 matches at 8 bases. From germline, CDR1 is SEHNR and CDR2 FQNEAQ (reference sequence). This CDR3 spans 18 amino acids. Combining the CDR3 with reference TRBV7-9 and TRBJ2-5 gives the whole variable domain DTGVSQNPRHKITKRGQNVTFRCDPISEHNRLYWYRQTLGQGPEFLTYFQNEAQLEKSRLLSDRFSAERPKGSFSTLEIQRTEQGDSAMYLCASSLDVKVPGGQKTQYFGPGTRLLVL.

The rearrangement uses TRBV27 and TRBJ2-2, with D possibly matching TRBD1 (6 bases). V lost 5 bases, J lost 4 bases, and 14 bases lay in between. The CDR3 covers 15 residues. From germline, CDR1 is MNHEY and CDR2 SMNVEV (reference sequence). The chain's CDR3 is CASSPVQGTTGELFF. In nucleotides, the CDR3 is TGTGCCAGCAGTCCGGTCCAGGGGACCACCGGGGAGCTGTTTTTT.

The chain carries TRBV27 and TRBJ2-7; D might be TRBD1 (5 bases). CDR3 length: 13 amino acids. V shed 2 bases and J shed 4 bases, with 9 bases lying between them. Germline CDR1 MNHEY, CDR2 SMNVEV (reference sequence). DNA of the CDR3: TGTGCCAGCAGTTTAGATCAGGGTTACGAGCAGTACTTC. Residues: CASSLDQGYEQYF.

V is TRBV12-5 and J is TRBJ2-1; D is ambiguous. V lost 6 bases and J lost 10, with 10 bases in between. Germline V CDR1 and CDR2: LGHNT, FRNRAP. This CDR3 spans 11 amino acids. DNA of the CDR3: TGTGCTAGTGGCCTCGGCGGCGAGCAGTTCTTC. It specifies CASGLGGEQFF.

The chain uses TRBV5-6 and TRBJ2-7, with a possible D match to TRBD2 (5 bases). Looked up from germline, CDR1 is SGHDT and CDR2 is YYEEEE. Between the trimmed V and J ends, which lost 0 bases and 0 bases, there was a span of 16 bases. The CDR3 is made up of 17 amino acids. CDR3 in DNA: TGTGCCAGCAGCTTGGGGGAGACGGAGCGATTCTCCTACGAGCAGTACTTC. The encoded protein is CASSLGETERFSYEQYF.

The chain links TRBV4-3 to TRBJ2-3; perhaps TRBD2 as D (6 bases). Between the trimmed V and J ends, which lost 0 bases and 0 bases, there was a span of 10 bases. There are 16 residues in the CDR3. Per the germline V gene, CDR1 is LGHNA and CDR2 is YSLEER. The CDR3 nucleotides are TGCGCCAGCAGCCAAGATGGGACTTCTAGCACAGATACGCAGTATTTT. Encoded protein: CASSQDGTSSTDTQYF.

The chain combines TRBV6-6 with TRBJ2-1, with 9 positions matching TRBD2. V shed 2 bases, J shed 9 bases, and the junction held 11 bases outside the gene matches. Germline V gene lookup returns CDR1 MNHNY and CDR2 SVGAGI (reference sequence). The CDR3 extends over 16 amino acids. The CDR3 coding sequence is TGTGCCAGCAGTTACCCAGGGACTAGCTCCCGCCTTGAGCAGTTCTTC. Translation: CASSYPGTSSRLEQFF.

This clone appeared once. This chain links TRBV7-9 with TRBJ2-7, with 8 bases matching TRBD1. Germline CDR1 is SEHNR and CDR2 is FQNEAQ (reference sequence). V shed 5 bases, J shed 3 bases, and the junction held 12 bases outside the gene matches. The CDR3 totals 16 residues. CDR3 in amino acids: CASSPPGAGGNYEQYF. The DNA of the CDR3 is TGTGCCAGCAGCCCTCCCGGGGCAGGGGGCAACTACGAGCAGTACTTC.

This clone occurred a few times. V and J are TRBV28 and TRBJ1-5; D is ambiguous. Per the germline V gene, CDR1 is MDHEN and CDR2 is SYDVKM. CDR3 length equals 12 residues. The germline V and J ends were trimmed by 5 bases and 7 bases, with 9 bases remaining between them. CDR3 in DNA: TGTGCCAGCAGTGAGGGAAACCAGCCCCAGCATTTT. Encoded protein: CASSEGNQPQHF.

This chain uses TRBV29-1 with TRBJ2-3; the match to TRBD2 covers 7 bases. CDR3 length: 16 amino acids. Trimming removed 0 bases from V and 0 bases from J; junction bases left unmatched: 6. Germline V gene data show CDR1 as SQVTM and CDR2 as ANQGSEA. The CDR3 sequence is CSVEDGGDSSTDTQYF. In DNA form, the CDR3 reads TGCAGCGTTGAAGATGGGGGGGACTCAAGCACAGATACGCAGTATTTT.

DNA for the CDR3: TGTGCCAGCTTCCTGGGGCTAGCGGACGAGCAGTACTTC. As protein: CASFLGLADEQYF. The chain links TRBV18 to TRBJ2-7; 7 bases align to TRBD2. The CDR3 length is 13 residues. The V segment lost 7 bases and the J segment 5 bases; nucleotides outside the gene matches: 8. Per the germline V gene, CDR1 is KGHSH and CDR2 is LQKENI.

The V gene is TRBV6-5, the J gene TRBJ2-7; 10 bases fit TRBD1. This CDR3 comprises 15 residues. With V trimmed by 4 bases and J by 2 bases, 5 bases remained unmatched. CDR1 is MNHEY, CDR2 SVGAGI, per germline. CDR3 amino acids: CASSSTDRGTYEQYF. DNA for the CDR3: TGTGCCAGCAGTTCGACGGACAGGGGGACCTACGAGCAGTACTTC.

This clone was counted a single time. The chain links TRBV11-2 to TRBJ2-3; 7 nucleotides align to TRBD2. J was trimmed by 0 bases and V by 1 base; bases with no gene match: 10. CDR1 SGHAT and CDR2 FQNNGV come from the germline V gene. The CDR3 is made up of 18 amino acids. CDR3 bases: TGTGCCAGCAGCTTAGGGACGTGGGCGGGGGAGAGCACAGATACGCAGTATTTT. Translation: CASSLGTWAGESTDTQYF. The full variable domain, its missing parts supplied by reference TRBV11-2 and TRBJ2-3, is EAGVAQSPRYKIIEKRQSVAFWCNPISGHATLYWYQQILGQGPKLLIQFQNNGVVDDSQLPKDRFSAERLKGVDSTLKIQPAKLEDSAVYLCASSLGTWAGESTDTQYFGPGTRLTVL.

This clone has just one count. The chain links TRBV4-3 to TRBJ2-3, with TRBD1 matching 8 bases. Germline CDR1 is LGHNA and CDR2 is YSLEER. The ends lost 0 bases at V and 2 bases at J; junction bases unmatched: 10. The CDR3 is 18 residues long. The CDR3 spells CASSQDIVAGGFTDTQYF. The CDR3 nucleotides read TGCGCCAGCAGCCAAGATATCGTGGCAGGGGGCTTCACAGATACGCAGTATTTT.

The chain couples TRBV11-2 to TRBJ2-1; a weak D match, TRBD2 (7 bases). The V end was cut by 2 bases, the J end by 8 bases, with 16 bases between. From germline, CDR1 is SGHAT and CDR2 FQNNGV. This CDR3 is built from 15 residues. This chain's CDR3 is CASSLRGGLVHEQFF. CDR3 nucleotides: TGTGCCAGCAGCTTAAGGGGGGGCCTGGTGCATGAGCAGTTCTTC.

The chain couples TRBV27 to TRBJ2-7, with TRBD2 matching 11 bases. In germline, CDR1 is MNHEY, CDR2 SMNVEV (reference sequence). The CDR3 runs 15 residues. The V segment lost 3 bases and the J segment 5 bases; nucleotides outside the gene matches: 6. CDR3 amino acids: CASSFIAGGPNEQYF. DNA of the CDR3: TGTGCCAGCAGTTTCATAGCGGGAGGGCCGAACGAGCAGTACTTC.

A note on this clone: Germline and junction disagree at one end, which may indicate a read error. This chain connects TRBV13 to TRBJ2-1, with D possibly matching TRBD2 (6 bases). Per the germline V gene, CDR1 is PRHDT and CDR2 is FYEKMQ (reference sequence). The CDR3 consists of 15 residues. The CDR3 sequence: CASSQDLAAGYEQFF. DNA of the CDR3: TGCGCCAGCAGCCAAGACTTAGCGGCGGGCTATGAGCAGTTCTTC.

V and J are TRBV10-1 and TRBJ1-2, with a weak D call TRBD1 (5 bases). The V gene lost 0 bases and the J gene lost 4 bases, with 6 bases spanning the gap. Per the germline V gene, CDR1 is WNHNN and CDR2 is SYGVQD (reference sequence). The CDR3 is 13 residues long. CDR3 nucleotide sequence: TGCGCCAGCAGTGAGTCCACAGGCTATGGCTACACCTTC. Translation: CASSESTGYGYTF.

The count of this clone is one. This chain joins TRBV21-1 and TRBJ2-7; the D call in the table, TRBD1, was not verified against the DNA. TRBV21-1 is designated a pseudogene. The CDR3 spans 20 residues. In DNA form, the CDR3 reads TGTGCCAGCAGCAAACCGGGAGCTACAGGGGGCGGGATGTCAAGGTACGAGCAGTACTTC. Protein: CASSKPGATGGGMSRYEQYF.